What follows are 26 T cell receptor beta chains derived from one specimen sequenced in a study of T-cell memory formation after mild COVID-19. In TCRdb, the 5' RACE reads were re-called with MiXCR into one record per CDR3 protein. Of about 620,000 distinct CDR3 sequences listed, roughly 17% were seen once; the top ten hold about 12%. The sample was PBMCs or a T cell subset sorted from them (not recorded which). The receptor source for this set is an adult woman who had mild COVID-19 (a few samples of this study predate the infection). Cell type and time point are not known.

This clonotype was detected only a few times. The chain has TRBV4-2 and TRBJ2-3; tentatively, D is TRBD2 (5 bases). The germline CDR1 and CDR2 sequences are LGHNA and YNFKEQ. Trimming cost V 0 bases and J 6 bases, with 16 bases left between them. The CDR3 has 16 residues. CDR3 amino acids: CASSQEYRRVGDTQYF. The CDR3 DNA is TGTGCCAGCAGCCAAGAGTACCGGCGGGTTGGGGATACGCAGTATTTT.

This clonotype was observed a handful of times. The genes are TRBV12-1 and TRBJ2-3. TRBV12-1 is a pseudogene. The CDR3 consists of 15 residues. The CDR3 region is CASSFPLASTDTQYF. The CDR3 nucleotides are TGTGCCAGCAGCTTTCCACTAGCTAGCACAGATACGCAGTATTTT.

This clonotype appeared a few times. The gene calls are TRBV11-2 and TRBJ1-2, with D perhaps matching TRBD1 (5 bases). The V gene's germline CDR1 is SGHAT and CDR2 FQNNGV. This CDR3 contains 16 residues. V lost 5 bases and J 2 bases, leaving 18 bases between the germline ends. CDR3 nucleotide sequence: TGTGCCAGCAGCCAGATCCAGGGCATCGGGAACTATGGCTACACCTTC. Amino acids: CASSQIQGIGNYGYTF.

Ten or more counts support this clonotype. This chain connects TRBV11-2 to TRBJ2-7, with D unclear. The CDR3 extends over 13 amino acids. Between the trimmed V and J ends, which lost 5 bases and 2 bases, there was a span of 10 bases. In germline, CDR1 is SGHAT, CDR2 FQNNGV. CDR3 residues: CASSNSIAYEQYF. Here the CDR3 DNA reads TGTGCCAGCAGCAATTCTATCGCCTACGAGCAGTACTTC.

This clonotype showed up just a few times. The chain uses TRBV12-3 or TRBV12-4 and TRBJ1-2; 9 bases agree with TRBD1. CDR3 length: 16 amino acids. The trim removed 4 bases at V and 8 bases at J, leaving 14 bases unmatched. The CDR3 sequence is CASSSRETGGSQGYTF. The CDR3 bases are TGTGCCAGCAGTTCCCGAGAGACAGGGGGGTCTCAGGGCTACACCTTC.

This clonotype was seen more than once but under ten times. In DNA form, the CDR3 reads TGCAGCGTTGGGGGCCTTTATCAGCCCCAGCATTTT. Its translation is CSVGGLYQPQHF. This sequence joins TRBV29-1 and TRBJ1-5; perhaps TRBD1 as D (5 bases). The V end was cut by 4 bases, the J end by 5 bases, with 9 bases between. Germline V gives CDR1 SQVTM, CDR2 ANQGSEA. CDR3 length equals 12 residues.

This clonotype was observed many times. The CDR3: CASSYLEGLAGGVEHLTDTQYF. DNA for the CDR3: TGTGCCAGCAGTTACCTCGAGGGACTAGCGGGGGGCGTTGAGCACTTAACAGATACGCAGTATTTT. The gene calls are TRBV6-6 and TRBJ2-3, with TRBD2 matching 15 bases. The CDR3 contains 22 residues. V was clipped by 2 bases and J by 3 bases; unmatched bases: 18. The germline V gene encodes CDR1 MNHNY and CDR2 SVGAGI (reference sequence).

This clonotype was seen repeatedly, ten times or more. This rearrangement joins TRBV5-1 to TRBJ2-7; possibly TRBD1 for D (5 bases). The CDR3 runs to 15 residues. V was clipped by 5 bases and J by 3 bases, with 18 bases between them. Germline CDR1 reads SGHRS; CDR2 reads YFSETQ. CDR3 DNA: TGCGCCAGCAGACCTTTAGGGGCCACTAACTACGAGCAGTACTTC. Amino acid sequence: CASRPLGATNYEQYF.

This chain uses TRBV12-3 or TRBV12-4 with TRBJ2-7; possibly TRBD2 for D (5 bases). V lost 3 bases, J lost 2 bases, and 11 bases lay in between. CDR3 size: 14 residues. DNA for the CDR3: TGTGCCAGCAGTTTGAGGACTCCCCCCTACGAGCAGTACTTC. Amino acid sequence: CASSLRTPPYEQYF.

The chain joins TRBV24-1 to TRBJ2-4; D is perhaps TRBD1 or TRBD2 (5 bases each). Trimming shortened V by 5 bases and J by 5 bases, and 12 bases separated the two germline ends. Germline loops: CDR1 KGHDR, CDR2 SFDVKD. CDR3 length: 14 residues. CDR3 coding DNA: TGTGCCACCAGTGCCGAGGGGCCTCAAAACATTCAGTACTTC. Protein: CATSAEGPQNIQYF.

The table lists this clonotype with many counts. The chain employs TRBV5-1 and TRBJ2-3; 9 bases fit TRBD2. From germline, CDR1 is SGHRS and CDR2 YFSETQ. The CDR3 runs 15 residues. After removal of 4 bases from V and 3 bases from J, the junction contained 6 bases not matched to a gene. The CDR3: CASSLAGPGTDTQYF. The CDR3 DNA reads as TGCGCCAGCAGCCTAGCGGGGCCGGGGACAGATACGCAGTATTTT.

The CDR3 spells CASSFRPWRQGDEAFF. In DNA, the CDR3 is TGTGCCAGCAGCTTTAGGCCGTGGCGGCAGGGCGACGAAGCTTTCTTT. The chain links TRBV7-9 to TRBJ1-1; D might be TRBD1 (5 bases). V lost 3 bases and J lost 8, with 22 bases in between. The CDR3 length is 16 residues. Germline CDR1 reads SEHNR; CDR2 reads FQNEAQ (reference sequence).

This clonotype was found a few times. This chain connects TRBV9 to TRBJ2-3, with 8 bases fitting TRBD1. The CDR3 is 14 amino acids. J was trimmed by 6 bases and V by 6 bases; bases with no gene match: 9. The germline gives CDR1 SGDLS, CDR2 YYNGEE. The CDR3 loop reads CASNSGGPGDTQYF. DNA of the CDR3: TGTGCCAGCAACTCAGGGGGCCCTGGGGATACGCAGTATTTT.

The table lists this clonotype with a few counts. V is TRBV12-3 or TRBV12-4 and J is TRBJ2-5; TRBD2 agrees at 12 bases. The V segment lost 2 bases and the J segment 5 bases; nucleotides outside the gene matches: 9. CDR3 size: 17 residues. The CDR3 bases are TGTGCCAGCAGTTTAAGGCTAGCGGGAGGGCCAGCGGAGACCCAGTACTTC. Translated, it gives CASSLRLAGGPAETQYF.

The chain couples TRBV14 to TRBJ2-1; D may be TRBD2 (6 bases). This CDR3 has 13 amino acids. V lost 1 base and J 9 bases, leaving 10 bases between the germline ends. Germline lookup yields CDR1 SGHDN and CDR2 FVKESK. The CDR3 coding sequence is TGTGCCAGCAGCCAAGGACTAGTTGGTGAGCAGTTCTTC. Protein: CASSQGLVGEQFF.

The CDR3 sequence is CASSTTENTGELFF. In DNA form, the CDR3 reads TGTGCCAGCAGCACTACAGAGAACACCGGGGAGCTGTTTTTT. The chain joins TRBV7-2 to TRBJ2-2; D is ambiguous. CDR3 size: 14 residues. Germline assignment: CDR1 SGHTA and CDR2 FQGNSA. V gave up 5 bases and J gave up 1 base, with 8 bases separating them.

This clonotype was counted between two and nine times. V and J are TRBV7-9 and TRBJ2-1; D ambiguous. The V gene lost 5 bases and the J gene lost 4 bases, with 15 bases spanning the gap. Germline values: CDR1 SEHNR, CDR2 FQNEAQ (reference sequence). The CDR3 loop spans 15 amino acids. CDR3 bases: TGTGCCAGCAGCCCTGAAGGGAAACCATACAATGAGCAGTTCTTC. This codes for CASSPEGKPYNEQFF.

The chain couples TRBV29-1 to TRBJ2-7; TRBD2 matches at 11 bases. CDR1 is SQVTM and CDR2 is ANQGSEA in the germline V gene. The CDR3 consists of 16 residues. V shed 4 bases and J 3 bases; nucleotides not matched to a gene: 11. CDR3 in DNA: TGCAGCGTTGGTGGAGGGGTGGGGACTAGCGGCTACGAGCAGTACTTC. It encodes CSVGGGVGTSGYEQYF.

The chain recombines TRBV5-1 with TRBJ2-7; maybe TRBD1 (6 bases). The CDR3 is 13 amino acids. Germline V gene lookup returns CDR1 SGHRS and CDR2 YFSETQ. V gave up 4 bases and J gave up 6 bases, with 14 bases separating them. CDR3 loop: CASSRTAAGEQYF. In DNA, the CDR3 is TGCGCCAGCAGCCGGACAGCCGCTGGCGAGCAGTACTTC. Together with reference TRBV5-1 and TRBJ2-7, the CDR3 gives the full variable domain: KAGVTQTPRYLIKTRGQQVTLSCSPISGHRSVSWYQQTPGQGLQFLFEYFSETQRNKGNFPGRFSGRQFSNSRSEMNVSTLELGDSALYLCASSRTAAGEQYFGPGTRLTVT.

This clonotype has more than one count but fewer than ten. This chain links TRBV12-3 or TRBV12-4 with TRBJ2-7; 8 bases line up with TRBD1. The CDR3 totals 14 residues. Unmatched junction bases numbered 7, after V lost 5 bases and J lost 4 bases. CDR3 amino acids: CASSLRTGKYEQYF. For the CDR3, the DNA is TGTGCCAGCAGTCTCCGGACAGGGAAGTACGAGCAGTACTTC.

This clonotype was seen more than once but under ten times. CDR3 in DNA: TGTGCCAGCAGCTTATGGGGTGAGACTGGGAACACTGAAGCTTTCTTT. Amino acids: CASSLWGETGNTEAFF. The chain carries TRBV7-2 and TRBJ1-1; no clear D. V was pared by 2 bases and J by 1 base, with 14 bases between. The CDR3 totals 16 residues. Per the germline V gene, CDR1 is SGHTA and CDR2 is FQGNSA.

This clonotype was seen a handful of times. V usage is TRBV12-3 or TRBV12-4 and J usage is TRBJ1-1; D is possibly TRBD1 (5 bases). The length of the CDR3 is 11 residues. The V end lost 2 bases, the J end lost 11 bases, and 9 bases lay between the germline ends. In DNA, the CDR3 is TGTGCCAGCAGTTTATCAGGGAGGGCTTTCTTT. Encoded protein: CASSLSGRAFF.

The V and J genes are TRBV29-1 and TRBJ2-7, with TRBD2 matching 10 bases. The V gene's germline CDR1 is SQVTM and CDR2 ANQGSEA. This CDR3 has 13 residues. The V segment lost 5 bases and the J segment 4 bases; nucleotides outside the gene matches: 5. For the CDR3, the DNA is TGCAGCGTTCTAGCGGGAGATAATTACGAGCAGTACTTC. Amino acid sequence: CSVLAGDNYEQYF.

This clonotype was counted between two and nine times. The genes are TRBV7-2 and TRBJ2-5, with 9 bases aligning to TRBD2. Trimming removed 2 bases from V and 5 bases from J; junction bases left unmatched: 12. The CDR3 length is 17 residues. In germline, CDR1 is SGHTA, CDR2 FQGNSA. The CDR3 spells CASSLIISGSVSETQYF. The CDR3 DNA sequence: TGTGCCAGCAGCTTAATTATTAGCGGGAGTGTATCGGAGACCCAGTACTTC.

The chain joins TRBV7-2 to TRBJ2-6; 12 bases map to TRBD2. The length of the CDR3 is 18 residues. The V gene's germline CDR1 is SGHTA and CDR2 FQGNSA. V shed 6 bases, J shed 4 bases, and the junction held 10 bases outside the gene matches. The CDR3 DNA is TGTGCCAGCAGACCGGGACTAGCGGGCCAAATAGGGGCCAACGTCCTGACTTTC. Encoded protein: CASRPGLAGQIGANVLTF.

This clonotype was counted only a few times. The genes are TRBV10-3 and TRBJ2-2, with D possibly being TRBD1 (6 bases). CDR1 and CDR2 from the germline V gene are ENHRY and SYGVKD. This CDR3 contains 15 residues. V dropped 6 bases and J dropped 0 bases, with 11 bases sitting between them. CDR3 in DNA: TGTGCCATCAGACGGACAGAAACGAACACCGGGGAGCTGTTTTTT. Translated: CAIRRTETNTGELFF.